The 22 T cell receptor beta chains in this list originate from one sample, sequenced in a study of identical twins. From the 5' RACE reads, TCRdb called clonotypes with MiXCR, one entry per CDR3 protein. The sample includes 1.5 million to 2 million distinct CDR3 sequences, around a third of them seen just once. What was sequenced was cord blood. Receptors originate from a newborn girl in good health.

Points on this clonotype: Just one base apart from a much larger clone, this may be a read error. The V and J genes are TRBV10-3 and TRBJ2-7; D is possibly TRBD1 (5 bases). The CDR3 length is 14 residues. Per the germline V gene, CDR1 is ENHRY and CDR2 is SYGVKD. The CDR3 loop is CAIRGRSIENEQYF. The CDR3 DNA sequence: TGCGCCATTAGGGGCCGAAGTATCGAGAATGAGCAGTACTTC.

This chain connects TRBV20-1 to TRBJ2-7; D not resolved. The CDR3 loop spans 16 amino acids. V shed 0 bases and J shed 0 bases, with 15 bases lying between them. Germline values: CDR1 DFQATT, CDR2 SNEGSKA (reference sequence). CDR3 sequence: CSARDGVGKSSYEQYF. CDR3 bases: TGCAGTGCTAGAGATGGGGTGGGGAAGAGCTCCTACGAGCAGTACTTC.

This rearrangement joins TRBV20-1 to TRBJ2-5; D remains ambiguous. The V end lost 1 base, the J end lost 3 bases, and 6 bases lay between the germline ends. The CDR3 sequence is 12 residues long. Germline V gene sequence: CDR1 DFQATT, CDR2 SNEGSKA (reference sequence). The CDR3, as DNA: TGCAGTGCTAGAGTCCCAGAAGAGACCCAGTACTTC. Its translation: CSARVPEETQYF.

The V gene is TRBV12-5, the J gene TRBJ2-1; TRBD2 agrees at 8 bases. Germline V gives CDR1 LGHNT, CDR2 FRNRAP. Trimming took 6 bases from V and 10 from J; bases not matched to a gene: 8. This CDR3 has 13 residues. CDR3 nucleotides: TGTGCTAGTGGGGTAGCGGGGCAACGAGAGCAGTTCTTC. The encoded protein is CASGVAGQREQFF.

The V gene is TRBV3-1, the J gene TRBJ1-5; D gene unclear. Germline lookup yields CDR1 LGHDT and CDR2 YNNKEL (reference sequence). Trimming cost V 1 base and J 6 bases, with 10 bases left between them. This CDR3 comprises 14 residues. The CDR3 spells CASSQVGFGQPQHF. CDR3 bases: TGTGCCAGCAGCCAAGTAGGGTTTGGTCAGCCCCAGCATTTT.

The V gene is TRBV4-2, the J gene TRBJ2-1; D is possibly TRBD2 (6 bases). CDR1 is LGHNA and CDR2 is YNFKEQ in the germline V gene. This CDR3 spans 16 amino acids. Trimming pared 0 bases from V and 7 bases from J, leaving 16 bases between. CDR3 coding DNA: TGTGCCAGCAGCCAAGACGGGGGAGTGTGGGGAAATGAGCAGTTCTTC. Translation: CASSQDGGVWGNEQFF.

This clonotype appeared many times. The rearrangement links TRBV29-1 to TRBJ2-3; TRBD2 matches at 8 bases. This CDR3 comprises 12 residues. Germline V gene data show CDR1 as SQVTM and CDR2 as ANQGSEA. With V trimmed by 4 bases and J by 14 bases, 11 bases remained unmatched. This CDR3 reads CSVGTSGLIPYF. DNA for the CDR3: TGCAGCGTTGGAACTAGCGGACTCATTCCGTATTTT.

This clonotype was seen a handful of times. The chain joins TRBV13 to TRBJ2-7; 7 positions match TRBD1. The CDR3 length is 14 residues. Germline V gene data show CDR1 as PRHDT and CDR2 as FYEKMQ (reference sequence). The trim removed 5 bases at V and 0 bases at J, leaving 4 bases unmatched. The DNA for the CDR3 is TGTGCCAGCAGCGCCTGGGACAGCTCCTACGAGCAGTACTTC. The encoded protein is CASSAWDSSYEQYF.

The chain has TRBV29-1 and TRBJ1-2; D is uncertain. Trimming left V 2 bases short and J 3 bases short, with 7 bases between. This CDR3 spans 12 amino acids. In germline, CDR1 is SQVTM, CDR2 ANQGSEA. This CDR3 is CSVELDHYGYTF. CDR3 nucleotides: TGCAGCGTTGAATTGGACCACTATGGCTACACCTTC.

This clonotype was seen a handful of times. The chain links TRBV27 to TRBJ2-3; D remains unclear. Germline V gene lookup returns CDR1 MNHEY and CDR2 SMNVEV (reference sequence). The CDR3 runs to 15 residues. The V end lost 3 bases, the J end lost 1 base, and 11 bases lay between the germline ends. The CDR3 nucleotides are TGTGCCAGCAGTTTCATCCTATCTCGCACAGATACGCAGTATTTT. Translating it yields CASSFILSRTDTQYF.

The V and J genes are TRBV28 and TRBJ2-3; D perhaps matches TRBD2 (5 bases). The CDR3 is made up of 16 amino acids. V shed 7 bases and J shed 7 bases, with 24 bases lying between them. CDR1 is MDHEN and CDR2 is SYDVKM in the germline V gene. The CDR3 reads CASKGGVLKGDNTQYF. The DNA for the CDR3 is TGTGCCAGCAAGGGCGGTGTTCTAAAGGGAGATAATACGCAGTATTTT. The full variable domain, its missing parts supplied by reference TRBV28 and TRBJ2-3, is DVKVTQSSRYLVKRTGEKVFLECVQDMDHENMFWYRQDPGLGLRLIYFSYDVKMKEKGDIPEGYSVSREKKERFSLILESASTNQTSMYLCASKGGVLKGDNTQYFGPGTRLTVL.

About this clonotype: A clone one base away is much larger, so this may be a read error. The rearrangement joins TRBV4-1 to TRBJ2-4, with D unclear. The germline gives CDR1 MGHRA, CDR2 YSYEKL. The CDR3 is made up of 16 amino acids. The CDR3 DNA reads as TGCGCCGGCAGCCAAGGGCCGGTACTAGCCAAAAACATTCAGTACTTC. Its translation: CAGSQGPVLAKNIQYF.

The rearrangement uses TRBV20-1 and TRBJ2-3, with D perhaps TRBD1 or TRBD2 (6 bases each). The germline V gene encodes CDR1 DFQATT and CDR2 SNEGSKA (reference sequence). Trimming shortened V by 0 bases and J by 5 bases, and 18 bases separated the two germline ends. The CDR3 runs 16 residues. The chain's CDR3 is CSAREARGLGLDTQYF. The CDR3 DNA reads as TGCAGTGCTAGAGAGGCCCGGGGGCTGGGGCTAGATACGCAGTATTTT.

The CDR3 spells CASSSQGRINQPQHF. CDR3 nucleotide sequence: TGTGCCAGCAGTTCCCAGGGCCGGATCAATCAGCCCCAGCATTTT. V and J are TRBV28 and TRBJ1-5; possible D gene TRBD1, 5 bases. The germline V gene has CDR1 MDHEN and CDR2 SYDVKM. Trimming shortened V by 4 bases and J by 3 bases, and 13 bases separated the two germline ends. The CDR3 sequence is 15 residues long.

J is TRBJ2-7 and V is TRBV20-1; D remains unclear. The germline gives CDR1 DFQATT, CDR2 SNEGSKA (reference sequence). Trimming removed 4 bases from V and 5 bases from J, with 12 bases in between. The CDR3 sequence is 12 residues long. CDR3 in amino acids: CSANTGLHEQYF. The CDR3 DNA sequence: TGCAGTGCTAACACGGGCTTGCACGAGCAGTACTTC.

This clonotype was seen more than once but under ten times. This rearrangement joins TRBV21-1 to TRBJ1-2; the DNA was not compared with TRBD1, the D call given in the table. TRBV21-1 represents a pseudogene. The CDR3 loop spans 23 amino acids. The CDR3, as DNA: TGTGCCAGCAGCAAAGGTCAGACCCGACGGGACAGGGAAATTTACTCTGAGAACTATGGCTACACCTTC. It specifies CASSKGQTRRDREIYSENYGYTF.

This clonotype was observed a handful of times. The J gene is TRBJ2-5, the V gene TRBV7-2; D gene unclear. The CDR3 covers 14 residues. CDR1 and CDR2 from the germline V gene are SGHTA and FQGNSA. Trimming cost V 1 base and J 1 base, with 7 bases left between them. CDR3 in DNA: TGTGCCAGCAGCTTAGGTTGGATCCAAGAGACCCAGTACTTC. Amino acid sequence: CASSLGWIQETQYF.

This clonotype was observed at least ten times. The V call is TRBV4-2, the J call TRBJ2-5, with D hard to call. V lost 5 bases to trimming and J lost 0 bases, with 7 bases between them. The CDR3 covers 13 residues. CDR1 and CDR2 (germline): LGHNA, YNFKEQ. In DNA, the CDR3 is TGTGCCAGCAGCGGGTCGTACCAAGAGACCCAGTACTTC. Amino acids: CASSGSYQETQYF.

In its sample, this clonotype was seen a few times. The CDR3 DNA is TGTGCCTGGAGTGTGGGGCTAGCGGGGAGCACAGATACGCAGTATTTT. Translating gives CAWSVGLAGSTDTQYF. The chain recombines TRBV30 with TRBJ2-3, with 9 positions matching TRBD2. There are 16 residues in the CDR3. J gave up 0 bases and V 0 bases, and 4 bases lay outside the gene matches. Germline-derived CDR1 and CDR2 are GTSNPN and SVGIG (reference sequence).

This clonotype came up a few times. The chain joins TRBV6-5 to TRBJ1-6, with 8 bases that match TRBD1. V was clipped by 5 bases and J by 7 bases; unmatched bases: 10. From germline, CDR1 is MNHEY and CDR2 SVGAGI. This CDR3 is 16 amino acids long. The CDR3 protein is CASSLRPHRGNSPLHF. CDR3 bases: TGTGCCAGCAGTCTCAGACCCCACAGGGGGAATTCACCCCTCCACTTT.

This chain connects TRBV29-1 to TRBJ1-1, with D possibly matching TRBD1 (6 bases). Deletions cut 4 bases from V and 0 bases from J, with 12 bases between. This CDR3 is built from 14 residues. Germline V lookup: CDR1 SQVTM, CDR2 ANQGSEA. The chain's CDR3 is CSVGRTVMNTEAFF. For the CDR3, the DNA is TGCAGCGTTGGAAGGACAGTCATGAACACTGAAGCTTTCTTT. Full variable domain (rest looked up from reference TRBV29-1 and TRBJ1-1): SAVISQKPSRDICQRGTSLTIQCQVDSQVTMMFWYRQQPGQSLTLIATANQGSEATYESGFVIDKFPISRPNLTFSTLTVSNMSPEDSSIYLCSVGRTVMNTEAFFGQGTRLTVV.

This clonotype was counted only a few times. The rearrangement joins TRBV20-1 to TRBJ1-5, with TRBD1 matching 7 bases. CDR3 length: 14 amino acids. V lost 6 bases to trimming and J lost 5 bases; unmatched junction nucleotides: 10. Germline V gene sequence: CDR1 DFQATT, CDR2 SNEGSKA (reference sequence). The CDR3 nucleotides are TGCAGTGCGAGGGCTGACAGGGTGTATCAGCCCCAGCATTTT. This encodes CSARADRVYQPQHF.